This passage covers 26 T cell receptor beta chains from one sample sequenced in a study of early T cells in non-severe SARS-CoV-2 infection. TCRdb passed the 5' RACE reads through MiXCR, listing each CDR3 protein once. The table has under 20,000 distinct CDR3 sequences, about 4% seen once. The sample taken for sequencing was whole blood. The origin of the receptors is an adult who was a healthcare worker with PCR-confirmed SARS-CoV-2 infection or an uninfected control (not recorded which).

This clonotype is labeled medium-sized. The J gene is TRBJ2-7, the V gene TRBV20-1; TRBD1 agrees at 7 bases. Trimming at V came to 1 base and at J to 2 bases, leaving 2 bases not matched to a gene. Germline CDR1 is DFQATT and CDR2 is SNEGSKA (reference sequence). This CDR3 has 13 residues. This CDR3 is CSARGDSPYEQYF. The CDR3 DNA reads as TGCAGTGCTAGAGGGGACAGCCCCTACGAGCAGTACTTC.

At least ten counts were recorded for this clonotype. V is TRBV19 and J is TRBJ2-6, with D perhaps TRBD2 (7 bases). Between the trimmed V and J ends, which lost 2 bases and 2 bases, there was a span of 16 bases. Germline lookup yields CDR1 LNHDA and CDR2 SQIVND (reference sequence). CDR3 length equals 18 residues. CDR3 coding DNA: TGTGCCAGTAGTATATGGCGGGGGCGCGGTGCTGGGGCCAACGTCCTGACTTTC. Protein product: CASSIWRGRGAGANVLTF. Looking up the rest from reference TRBV19 and TRBJ2-6 gives the full variable domain: DGGITQSPKYLFRKEGQNVTLSCEQNLNHDAMYWYRQDPGQGLRLIYYSQIVNDFQKGDIAEGYSVSREKKESFPLTVTSAQKNPTAFYLCASSIWRGRGAGANVLTFGAGSRLTVL.

Only a few counts were recorded for this clonotype. This chain connects TRBV7-2 to TRBJ2-7; weak D call: TRBD2 (6 bases). The CDR3 has 14 amino acids. CDR1 SGHTA and CDR2 FQGNSA come from the germline V gene. Trimming took 5 bases from V and 2 from J, leaving 13 bases between them. DNA for the CDR3: TGTGCCAGCAGCCCGGGACTCATTCCCTACGAGCAGTACTTC. Protein sequence: CASSPGLIPYEQYF.

By proportion, this clonotype is medium-sized. The chain couples TRBV3-1 to TRBJ1-6, with D perhaps TRBD1 (5 bases). Germline lookup yields CDR1 LGHDT and CDR2 YNNKEL (reference sequence). The CDR3 has 16 residues. The V end lost 1 base, the J end lost 10 bases, and 17 bases lay between the germline ends. The CDR3 DNA follows: TGTGCCAGCAGCCAAGTATTGTGGGACGGCGGGTCACCCCTCCACTTT. It translates to CASSQVLWDGGSPLHF.

V is TRBV6-1 and J is TRBJ1-6, with a weak D call TRBD1 (6 bases). The CDR3 length is 13 residues. CDR1 and CDR2 from the germline V gene are MNHNS and SASEGT. Deletions cut 8 bases from V and 7 bases from J, with 12 bases between. In nucleotides, the CDR3 is TGTGCCAGCTCGGGGGCGAGGAATTCACCCCTCCACTTT. Residues: CASSGARNSPLHF.

This clonotype was recorded many times. V gene TRBV6-5 combines with J gene TRBJ2-2; possibly TRBD1 or TRBD2 for D (5 bases each). Looked up from germline, CDR1 is MNHEY and CDR2 is SVGAGI. V was clipped by 0 bases and J by 7 bases, with 6 bases between them. The CDR3 length is 13 residues. CDR3 in DNA: TGTGCCAGCAGTTACTCGGGGGTCGGGGAGCTGTTTTTT. Translating it yields CASSYSGVGELFF.

In its sample, this clonotype was seen many times. V and J are TRBV10-1 and TRBJ1-1; 7 bases agree with TRBD1. Germline-derived CDR1 and CDR2 are WNHNN and SYGVQD (reference sequence). V gave up 3 bases and J gave up 3 bases; unmatched junction bases: 4. The CDR3 has 14 amino acids. The CDR3 DNA follows: TGCGCCAGCAGTGAATACAGGGGACACACTGAAGCTTTCTTT. Protein product: CASSEYRGHTEAFF.

This clonotype was seen at least ten times. The CDR3 coding sequence is TGTGCCAGCAGGCCGACAGGGTGGAGCAATCAGCCCCAGCATTTT. Its protein product is CASRPTGWSNQPQHF. The rearrangement links TRBV6-5 to TRBJ1-5; 7 bases agree with TRBD1. Losses at the gene ends were 6 bases for V and 1 base for J; bases not matched to a gene: 6. This CDR3 comprises 15 residues. Germline-derived CDR1 and CDR2 are MNHEY and SVGAGI.

This clonotype was detected many times. The chain recombines TRBV9 with TRBJ2-7, with D possibly being TRBD2 (6 bases). The CDR3 extends over 13 amino acids. The germline V and J ends were trimmed by 2 bases and 6 bases, with 12 bases remaining between them. The germline V gene encodes CDR1 SGDLS and CDR2 YYNGEE. The CDR3 reads CASSVRDLSEQYF. CDR3 coding DNA: TGTGCCAGCAGCGTCCGGGACTTAAGCGAGCAGTACTTC.

The chain joins TRBV20-1 to TRBJ1-1; D remains ambiguous. The CDR3 loop spans 12 amino acids. The germline V and J ends were trimmed by 6 bases and 5 bases, with 13 bases remaining between them. The germline V gene encodes CDR1 DFQATT and CDR2 SNEGSKA (reference sequence). The CDR3 loop reads CSATLAGTEAFF. The CDR3 DNA sequence: TGCAGTGCAACCCTCGCGGGGACTGAAGCTTTCTTT.

The chain couples TRBV20-1 to TRBJ2-3, with TRBD2 identical over 9 bases. Germline assignment: CDR1 DFQATT and CDR2 SNEGSKA (reference sequence). The ends lost 6 bases at V and 11 bases at J; junction bases unmatched: 6. The CDR3 has 11 amino acids. CDR3 sequence reads: CSAGLAARQYF. As DNA, the CDR3 is TGCAGTGCGGGACTAGCTGCTCGGCAGTATTTT.

This clonotype appeared many times. V is TRBV7-3 and J is TRBJ1-1; D is ambiguous. Germline CDR1 is SGHTA and CDR2 is FQGTGA. V was pared by 5 bases and J by 0 bases, with 19 bases between. The CDR3 is 17 amino acids. The DNA for the CDR3 is TGTGCCAGCAGCCCCCAGACATTTGCCGGTGTGAACACTGAAGCTTTCTTT. This translates into CASSPQTFAGVNTEAFF.

In this sample, this clonotype turned up many times. This chain uses TRBV20-1 with TRBJ1-4, with no clear D. V gave up 4 bases and J gave up 8 bases, with 20 bases separating them. Germline assignment: CDR1 DFQATT and CDR2 SNEGSKA (reference sequence). The CDR3 runs to 15 residues. The CDR3 DNA reads as TGCAGTGCTATCGGTTCCGGGGTCTTAAGCGAAAAACTGTTTTTT. It encodes CSAIGSGVLSEKLFF.

This clonotype was seen repeatedly, ten times or more. The rearrangement joins TRBV11-2 to TRBJ2-3; D is uncertain. With 5 bases removed from V and 5 bases from J, the gap between germline ends came to 17 bases. There are 15 residues in the CDR3. Germline values: CDR1 SGHAT, CDR2 FQNNGV. The CDR3 is CASSPHANGQDTQYF. Here the CDR3 DNA reads TGTGCCAGCAGCCCACATGCTAATGGGCAAGATACGCAGTATTTT.

Regarding this clonotype: Being one base from a much bigger clone, this may be a read error. The chain combines TRBV4-2 with TRBJ1-6; D is ambiguous. Germline V gene data show CDR1 as LGHNA and CDR2 as YNFKEQ. V lost 1 base, J lost 9 bases, and 13 bases lay in between. This CDR3 is 15 amino acids long. CDR3 coding DNA: TGTGCCAGCAGCCAAGGTCGGGCGGGAATTTCACCCCTCCACTTT. It translates to CASSQGRAGISPLHF.

This chain connects TRBV11-2 to TRBJ2-7; the D gene is possibly TRBD1 (6 bases). Trimming pared 6 bases from V and 9 bases from J, leaving 12 bases between. This CDR3 region has 11 residues. Per germline, CDR1 SGHAT and CDR2 FQNNGV. CDR3 sequence (DNA): TGTGCCAGCAGTTCAGGGGTCGGGCAGTACTTC. As protein: CASSSGVGQYF.

This clonotype was observed a few times. One junction end disagrees with the germline gene, perhaps due to a read error. The chain is built from TRBV20-1 and TRBJ1-2; a possible D gene is TRBD1 (6 bases). Per germline, CDR1 DFQATT and CDR2 SNEGSKA (reference sequence). The CDR3 spans 14 residues. CDR3 residues: CSARDKAGVLPRGF. The CDR3 bases are TGCAGTGCTAGAGATAAGGCAGGGGTTCTACCCCGGGGCTTC.

Judged by abundance, this clonotype is medium-sized. The chain has TRBV7-2 and TRBJ2-3; TRBD2 agrees at 15 bases. V shed 5 bases, J shed 4 bases, and the junction held 4 bases outside the gene matches. CDR1 and CDR2 from the germline V gene are SGHTA and FQGNSA. This CDR3 has 16 amino acids. CDR3 sequence reads: CASSVGLAGGSDTQYF. As DNA, the CDR3 is TGTGCCAGCAGCGTGGGACTAGCGGGGGGTTCAGATACGCAGTATTTT.

This clonotype has at least ten counts. V gene TRBV20-1 combines with J gene TRBJ1-1; D gene unclear. With 3 bases removed from V and 5 bases from J, the gap between germline ends came to 16 bases. This CDR3 is 14 amino acids long. CDR1 and CDR2 (germline): DFQATT, SNEGSKA (reference sequence). The CDR3 sequence is CSASSYETGTEAFF. In nucleotides, the CDR3 is TGCAGTGCTAGTAGCTACGAAACGGGGACTGAAGCTTTCTTT.

The V and J genes are TRBV3-1 and TRBJ2-7, with D hard to call. This CDR3 spans 15 amino acids. V was clipped by 1 base and J by 3 bases, with 13 bases between them. From germline, CDR1 is LGHDT and CDR2 YNNKEL (reference sequence). The CDR3: CASSQGTWALYEQYF. CDR3 sequence (DNA): TGTGCCAGCAGCCAAGGCACATGGGCACTCTACGAGCAGTACTTC.

This clonotype was detected only a few times. The J gene is TRBJ2-2, the V gene TRBV7-3, with D perhaps TRBD1 or TRBD2 (5 bases each). The CDR3 is 16 residues long. The germline CDR1 and CDR2 sequences are SGHTA and FQGTGA. V lost 5 bases and J lost 1, with 14 bases in between. The CDR3 spells CASSSRGPVNTGELFF. In DNA form, the CDR3 reads TGTGCCAGCAGCAGCCGGGGACCAGTGAACACCGGGGAGCTGTTTTTT.

In this sample, this clonotype turned up many times. The rearrangement uses TRBV20-1 and TRBJ1-5; unclear D gene. V was cut by 5 bases and J by 4 bases, with 12 bases left in between. The CDR3 contains 13 residues. Per germline, CDR1 DFQATT and CDR2 SNEGSKA (reference sequence). The CDR3 DNA is TGCAGTGCTTCGAGAGGTATGAATCAGCCCCAGCATTTT. Translation: CSASRGMNQPQHF.

This clonotype occurred many times. The rearrangement joins TRBV9 to TRBJ1-2; D not resolved. Germline loops: CDR1 SGDLS, CDR2 YYNGEE. Trimming stripped 0 bases from V and 6 bases from J, with 9 bases between. There are 13 residues in the CDR3. The CDR3 DNA reads TGTGCCAGCAGCGTAGATCGAGGCGATGGCTACACCTTC. Its protein product is CASSVDRGDGYTF.

This clonotype occurred many times. The chain is built from TRBV5-4 and TRBJ2-2, with D perhaps TRBD1 (6 bases). In germline, CDR1 is SGHNT, CDR2 YYREEE (reference sequence). V was shortened by 4 bases and J by 1 base, with 11 bases between the two germline ends. The CDR3 has 15 amino acids. CDR3 DNA sequence: TGTGCCAGCAGCCTACAGGGTCTGAACACCGGGGAGCTGTTTTTT. Translating it yields CASSLQGLNTGELFF.

This clonotype has a handful of counts. This rearrangement joins TRBV7-6 to TRBJ1-2, with 10 bases aligning to TRBD1. In germline, CDR1 is SGHVS, CDR2 FNYEAQ. The CDR3 length is 17 residues. Trimming removed 3 bases from V and 8 bases from J; junction bases left unmatched: 15. CDR3 nucleotide sequence: TGTGCCAGCAGCTTGGATCGACCGGGACAGGGGATATACGGCTACACCTTC. Translating it yields CASSLDRPGQGIYGYTF.

Relative to its sample, this clonotype is medium-sized. The chain links TRBV5-1 to TRBJ2-1; maybe TRBD2 (6 bases). The germline V gene has CDR1 SGHRS and CDR2 YFSETQ. The CDR3 spans 13 residues. V was cut by 0 bases and J by 13 bases, with 14 bases left in between. As DNA, the CDR3 is TGCGCCAGCAGCTTGGCAGTCGGGGGATCTCAGTTCTTC. Protein sequence: CASSLAVGGSQFF.